This T cell receptor (beta chain) was obtained from a study of blood T cells in healthy people across ages (dated by TCRdb to between 2014 and 2017). Concerning the study at large: In model experiments, roughly one uniquely barcoded TCR beta cDNA molecule per two T cells was captured by template switching. Using the same blood draw, the study looked at two additional independent replicas of 1 million unique cDNA reads for two donors, one aged 18 to 30 and the other aged 80 or older. Four age groups were formed from the donors: young (average 16 years), middle-aged (around 39), aged (about 68) and long-lived (82). Using deep sequencing normalized with unique cDNA molecular identifiers, the study measured how TCR beta repertoire diversity changes with age. Donors of different ages were randomly distributed across sequencing lanes to avoid experimental bias. Beyond this particular receptor, the publication reports: Because profiling used bulk unsorted PBMCs, naive and antigen-experienced compartments could not be compared conclusively. The CMV infection status of donors was not known, potentially confounding age-related changes in expanded clonotypes. Estimates of total diversity based on one million sequenced T cells were considered lower bounds and underestimates. Observed TCR beta diversity correlated strongly with the percentage of naive T cells measured by flow cytometry. Observed TCR beta diversity per million T cells fell roughly linearly with age, and a significant reduction was already apparent by age around 40. Compared with the aged group, the long-lived group had more naive CD4+ T cells, fewer expanded clones and increased TCR diversity, a pattern suggesting age selection.

This clonotype was found many times. Its antigen is not yet known. No clone much larger than this one lies a single base away; base qualities are absent. Library method: 5' RACE. TCRdb lists the instrument as Illumina HiSeq 2500. A second PCR of about 6 to 12 cycles was run with a J-beta primer mix and a sample-barcoded 5' primer. A template-switch 5' adaptor carrying 12 random nucleotides introduced a unique molecular identifier onto each TCR beta cDNA molecule. At least 2.5 million CDR3-containing paired-end reads were obtained from each sample. First-strand cDNA was synthesized from all RNA with the Mint cDNA synthesis kit, primed by a TRBC-specific oligonucleotide. Following uracil-DNA glycosylase treatment, all cDNA underwent a first 18-cycle PCR with the universal primers M1SS and BC2_uni_R. The authors' analysis ran thus. For normalization, 1 million high-quality reads, each with a distinct molecular identifier, were randomly selected from each sample. Instead of being binned into consensus sequences, reads that shared molecular identifiers were thrown out. CDR3 identification, clonotype clustering and error correction used MiTCR with a Q25 quality threshold and the strictest error-elimination algorithm. A nonparametric unseen species model using Euler transformation provided a lower-bound estimate of total TCR beta diversity. The public sequencing data were trimmed at Q25 with fastp and processed into clonotypes with MiXCR by TCRdb, which kept only in-frame beta chains. Rows are combined by CDR3 protein, so each entry shows the most common genes and DNA. TCRdb, rather than the study authors, made the V and J calls. For this sample there are 550,000 to 800,000 distinct CDR3 sequences; under 25% appear just once. Roughly 3.4% of the sample comes from the top ten.

CDR1 and CDR2, per the germline V gene, are SGHAT and FQNNGV. V and J lose 2 bases and 1 base, and a span of 12 bases separates them. CDR3 length: 15 amino acids, cysteine to phenylalanine. Just CDR3 DNA is preserved here, 45 bases in frame from base 1. The donors were some 39 Caucasian individuals from Russia, aged roughly 6 to 95 years, who were systemically healthy. Each donor gave ten milliliters of peripheral blood, collected into EDTA-treated Vacutainer tubes. Ficoll-Paque density-gradient centrifugation was used to isolate PBMCs, with at least 7 million per sample. Trizol reagent was used to extract total RNA from PBMCs, with at least 6 micrograms per sample. For every donor, an aliquot of PBMCs went through flow cytometry to measure the percentages of naive CD45RAhigh/CD27high T cells.

The specimen sequenced was blood. The sequence was obtained from a man between 65 and 85 years old in good health. In this chain, TRBV11-2 is recombined with TRBJ2-7; tentative D gene TRBD1, with 5 bases matching. The nucleotide sequence is given as TGTGCCAGCAGCTTAACGACAGTCAATTCCTACGAGCAGTACTTC. It is translated as CASSLTTVNSYEQYF. The full variable domain, with segments outside the CDR3 supplied by the reference TRBV11-2 and TRBJ2-7 proteins, appears as EAGVAQSPRYKIIEKRQSVAFWCNPISGHATLYWYQQILGQGPKLLIQFQNNGVVDDSQLPKDRFSAERLKGVDSTLKIQPAKLEDSAVYLCASSLTTVNSYEQYFGPGTRLTVT.